This section outlines one T cell receptor (beta chain) sequence together with its context. The CDR3 has 15 amino acids. The germline V gene has CDR1 MNHEY and CDR2 SVGEGT. V lost 2 bases, J lost 3 bases, and 6 bases stayed unmatched. This record comes from a study of blood T cell repertoires in COVID-19. Clones were sequenced by immunoSEQ multiplex PCR, and TCRdb holds only the in-frame ones, with some missing. The top ten clones hold about 10% of a sample with about 140,000 clones, 88% of them seen once. This sequence was found in a man between 60 and 70 years old with active or convalescent COVID-19. J is TRBJ1-1 and V is TRBV6-2 or TRBV6-3, with 7 bases identical to TRBD1. The sample consisted of peripheral blood. CDR3: CASSYPYRGDTEAFF. The DNA of the CDR3 is TGTGCCAGCAGTTACCCGTACAGGGGTGACACTGAAGCTTTCTTT.